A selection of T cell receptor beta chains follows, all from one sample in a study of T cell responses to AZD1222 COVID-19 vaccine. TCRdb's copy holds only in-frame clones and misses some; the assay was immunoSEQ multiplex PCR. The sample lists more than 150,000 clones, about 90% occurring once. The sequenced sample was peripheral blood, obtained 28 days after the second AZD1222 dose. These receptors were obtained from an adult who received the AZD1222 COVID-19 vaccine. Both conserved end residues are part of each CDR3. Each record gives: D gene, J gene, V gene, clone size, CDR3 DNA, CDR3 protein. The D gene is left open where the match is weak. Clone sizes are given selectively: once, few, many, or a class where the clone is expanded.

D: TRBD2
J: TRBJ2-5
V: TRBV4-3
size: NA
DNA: TGCGCCAGCAGCCAAGGGGTGGGAGGGCTCATGGCCCAGTACTTC
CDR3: CASSQGVGGLMAQYF

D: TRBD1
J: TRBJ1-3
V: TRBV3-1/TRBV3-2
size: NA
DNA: TGTGCCAGCAGCCTCAGGGGACAGGGACTCTCTGGAAACACCATATATTTT
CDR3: CASSLRGQGLSGNTIYF

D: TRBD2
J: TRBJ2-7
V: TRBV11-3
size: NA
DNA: TGTGCCAGCAGCTCCGGACTAGCGGGAGTTAATGAGCAGTACTTC
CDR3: CASSSGLAGVNEQYF

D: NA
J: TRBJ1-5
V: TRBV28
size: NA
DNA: TGTGCCAGCAGTTCTGGACATGGCAATCAGCCCCAGCATTTT
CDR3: CASSSGHGNQPQHF

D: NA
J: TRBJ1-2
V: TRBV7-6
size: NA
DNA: TGTGCCAGCAGCCCCCCTATGGCAGGGCGGGATGGCTACACCTTC
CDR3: CASSPPMAGRDGYTF

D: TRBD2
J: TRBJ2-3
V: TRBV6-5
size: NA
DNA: TGTGCCAGCAGTTCCTTAGCGGGGGGGCCGGGAGATACGCAGTATTTT
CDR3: CASSSLAGGPGDTQYF

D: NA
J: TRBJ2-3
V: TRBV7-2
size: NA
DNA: TGTGCCAGCAGCTTAGACTCGTCCAGCGGTTCGGCGTATTTT
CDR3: CASSLDSSSGSAYF

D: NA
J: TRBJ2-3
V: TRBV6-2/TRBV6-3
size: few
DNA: TGTGCCAGCAGTACTGGATGGAGTAGTTCGGGCACAGATACGCAGTATTTT
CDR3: CASSTGWSSSGTDTQYF

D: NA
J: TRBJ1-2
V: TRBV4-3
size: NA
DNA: TGCGCCAGCAGCCAGAGGGACTATGGCTACACCTTC
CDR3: CASSQRDYGYTF

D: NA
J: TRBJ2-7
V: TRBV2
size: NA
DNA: TGTGCCAGCAGTGACCTCCAGGGCTACGAGCAGTACTTC
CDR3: CASSDLQGYEQYF

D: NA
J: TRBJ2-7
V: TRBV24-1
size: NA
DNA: TGTGCCACCAGTGATAAGGGGGCGGGGACCTACGAGCAGTACTTC
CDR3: CATSDKGAGTYEQYF

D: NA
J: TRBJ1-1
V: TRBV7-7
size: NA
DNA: TGTGCTAGCAGCCACCGGGGGGCGAGCATGAACACTGAAGCTTTCTTT
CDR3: CASSHRGASMNTEAFF

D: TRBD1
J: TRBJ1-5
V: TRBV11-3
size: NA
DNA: TGTGCCAGCAGCCCCAGACAGGGGGCTGAGAGGAACAATCAGCCCCAGCATTTT
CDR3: CASSPRQGAERNNQPQHF

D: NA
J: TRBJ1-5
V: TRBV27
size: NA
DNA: TGTGCCAGCAGTTTAAGTTCCGGACTGAGCAATCAGCCCCAGCATTTT
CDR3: CASSLSSGLSNQPQHF

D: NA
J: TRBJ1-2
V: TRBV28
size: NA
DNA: TGTGCCAGCAGTTTATCGGGCAGGGCCTATGGCTACACCTTC
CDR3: CASSLSGRAYGYTF

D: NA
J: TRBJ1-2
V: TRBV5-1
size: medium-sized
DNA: TGCGCCAGCAGCTCCGATCCGGGCCGGGCCTATGGCTACACCTTC
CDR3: CASSSDPGRAYGYTF

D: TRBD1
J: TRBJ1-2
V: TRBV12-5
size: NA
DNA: TGTGCTAGTGGTTTGGTACGAGAGGGGGCTCACTATGGCTACACCTTC
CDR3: CASGLVREGAHYGYTF

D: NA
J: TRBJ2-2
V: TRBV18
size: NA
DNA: TGTGCCAGCTCACCCCGGCGTATTAACACCGGGGAGCTGTTTTTT
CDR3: CASSPRRINTGELFF

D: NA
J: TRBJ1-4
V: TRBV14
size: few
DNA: TGTGCCAGCAGCCAAGTCCACAGTCCAACTAATGAAAAACTGTTTTTT
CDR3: CASSQVHSPTNEKLFF

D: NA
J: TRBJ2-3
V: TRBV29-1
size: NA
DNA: TGCCTGTTTAAGGGACGTGTGGGCACAGATACGCAGTATTTT
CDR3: CLFKGRVGTDTQYF

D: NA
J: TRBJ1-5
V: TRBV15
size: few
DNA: TGTGCCACCAGCAGAGGAGCGGGACAGCCCCAGCATTTT
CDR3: CATSRGAGQPQHF

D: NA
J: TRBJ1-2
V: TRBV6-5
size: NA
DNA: TGTGCCACCTTGGGGGGGCTTAACTATGGCTACACCTTC
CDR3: CATLGGLNYGYTF

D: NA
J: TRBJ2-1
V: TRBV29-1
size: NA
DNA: TGCAGCGTACGACCTTACTCGACAGTCTCTGAGCAGTTCTTC
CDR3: CSVRPYSTVSEQFF

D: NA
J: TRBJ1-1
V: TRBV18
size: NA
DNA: TGTGCCAGCTCACCGCCGGGAAGCGGCACTGAAGCTTTCTTT
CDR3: CASSPPGSGTEAFF

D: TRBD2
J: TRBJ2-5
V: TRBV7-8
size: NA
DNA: TGTGCCAGCAGCGTTACTAGCGGGGGTCCCCGGGAGACCCAGTACTTC
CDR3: CASSVTSGGPRETQYF

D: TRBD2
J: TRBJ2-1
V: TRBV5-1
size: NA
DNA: TGCGCCAGCAGCGAAGGGGGACTAGCGCGGAATGAGCAGTTCTTC
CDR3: CASSEGGLARNEQFF

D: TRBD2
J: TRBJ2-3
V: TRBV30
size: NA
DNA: TGTGCCTGGAGCCGACTAGCAGCAGATACGCAGTATTTT
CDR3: CAWSRLAADTQYF

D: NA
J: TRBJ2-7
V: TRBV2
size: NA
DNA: TGTGCCAGCAGTGCCAGCATTCGGGCGGGGGAGCAGTACTTC
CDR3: CASSASIRAGEQYF

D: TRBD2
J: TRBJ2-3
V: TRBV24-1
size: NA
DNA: TGTGCCACCAGTGACCGGACTAGCGGGAACACAGATACGCAGTATTTT
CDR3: CATSDRTSGNTDTQYF

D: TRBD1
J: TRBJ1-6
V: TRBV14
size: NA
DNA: TGTGCCAGCAGCCGACAGGGGGCTTCACCCCTCCACTTT
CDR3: CASSRQGASPLHF

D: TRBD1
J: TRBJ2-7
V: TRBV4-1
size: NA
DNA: TGCGCCAGCAGCCACCTCGGGACAGTTAAAACTAGCTCCTACGAGCAGTACTTC
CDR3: CASSHLGTVKTSSYEQYF

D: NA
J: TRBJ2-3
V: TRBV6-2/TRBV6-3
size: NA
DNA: TGTGCCAGCAGCGAGGGGAGGACGGGATTCACAGATACGCAGTATTTT
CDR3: CASSEGRTGFTDTQYF

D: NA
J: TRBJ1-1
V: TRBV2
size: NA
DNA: TGTGCCAGCAGCAGGTCAAACACTGAAGCTTTCTTT
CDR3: CASSRSNTEAFF

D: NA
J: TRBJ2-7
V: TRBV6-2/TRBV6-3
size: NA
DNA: TGTGCCAGCAGTTACCTAACAGGGCTCTACGAGCAGTACTTC
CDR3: CASSYLTGLYEQYF

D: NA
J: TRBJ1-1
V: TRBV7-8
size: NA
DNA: TGTGCCAGCAGCTCCTACCGGGCACAGGGTCGGACTGAAGCTTTCTTT
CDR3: CASSSYRAQGRTEAFF

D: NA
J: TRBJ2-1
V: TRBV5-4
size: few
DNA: TGTGCCAGCAGCTTGACCACTAGCTCCTACAATGAGCAGTTCTTC
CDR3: CASSLTTSSYNEQFF

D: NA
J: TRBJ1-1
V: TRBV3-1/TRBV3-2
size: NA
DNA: TGTGCCAGCAGCCAAGATCTAGGGGGGTTGCACACTGAAGCTTTCTTT
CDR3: CASSQDLGGLHTEAFF

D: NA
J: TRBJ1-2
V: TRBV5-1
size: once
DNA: TGCGCCAGCAGCTCCGACGGGACAAAAAGTGGCTACACCTTC
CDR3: CASSSDGTKSGYTF

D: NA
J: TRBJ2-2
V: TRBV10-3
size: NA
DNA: TGTGCCATCAGTCCAGGGACCGGGGAGCTGTTTTTT
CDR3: CAISPGTGELFF